This paragraph reports one TCR beta chain. Its antigen is not known. The entry originates in a study of Ad26.COV2.S vaccination and SARS-CoV-2 variants. Across the study: Ad26.COV2.S shots went into the muscle once or twice, 56 days apart.

Study-level results: Recipients of vaccine and of placebo showed similar breadth of their non-spike TCR repertoires. Quantification of TCR breadth and depth may have yielded underestimates of total T cell responses.

The assay was immunoSEQ multiplex PCR, and TCRdb's table has in-frame clones only and misses some. The repertoire consists of 400,000 to 450,000 clones, with about 93% occurring once and the leading ten covering 12%. The CDR3 runs to 15 residues. Germline V lookup: CDR1 SGHRS, CDR2 YFSETQ. The V and J ends lost 2 bases and 3 bases respectively, with 15 bases between them. As for treatment: around 19 received Ad26.COV2.S at low or high dose, single or two shots; roughly 5 received placebo; per-sample allocation not given. The study sampled participants on day 63 after the first vaccine or placebo injection. It was Wuhan-strain SARS-CoV-2 spike that the Ad26 vaccine vector expressed.

The sequencing here drew on peripheral blood, taken in a trial of Ad26.COV2.S vaccine versus placebo. The TCR originated in a person aged 18-60 years who received the Ad26.COV2.S COVID-19 vaccine or a placebo. The rearrangement joins TRBV5-1 to TRBJ2-7, with D unclear. CDR3 residues: CASSLIGSSYYEQYF. In nucleotides, the CDR3 is TGCGCCAGCAGCTTAATAGGTTCAAGCTACTACGAGCAGTACTTC. The variable domain in full, with the rest retrieved from reference TRBV5-1 and TRBJ2-7, is KAGVTQTPRYLIKTRGQQVTLSCSPISGHRSVSWYQQTPGQGLQFLFEYFSETQRNKGNFPGRFSGRQFSNSRSEMNVSTLELGDSALYLCASSLIGSSYYEQYFGPGTRLTVT.